The T cell receptor (beta chain) under discussion was sequenced for a study of OX40 agonist ivuxolimab in advanced cancers. Looking at the study overall: Administration of intravenous ivuxolimab to patients occurred every 2 weeks at 0.01 to 10 mg/kg. Findings and caveats of the study: The investigators did not determine what antigen specificity the expanded peripheral T cells had. Expansion of clones was among the lowest in partial responders at 0.1-3.0 mg/kg.

Germline loops: CDR1 GTSNPN, CDR2 SVGIG (reference sequence). This CDR3 spans 10 amino acids. The V end lost 8 bases, the J end lost 3 bases, and 8 bases lay between the germline ends. Details on this clone: What it recognizes is unknown.

Profiled with immunoSEQ multiplex PCR; TCRdb holds only in-frame clones, not every one. The sample contains roughly 80,000 clones, around 80% of which appear only once. The chain uses TRBV30 and TRBJ2-7; no reliable D call. The sequence was collected from an adult with an advanced solid tumor such as melanoma, head and neck, liver or kidney cancer. The source material was CD4+ or CD8+ T cells sorted from blood, sampled in a trial of the OX40 agonist ivuxolimab. CDR3 DNA: TGTGCCCTGGGCAGCTACGAGCAGTACTTC. Residues: CALGSYEQYF. Variable domain in full (rest from reference TRBV30 and TRBJ2-7): SQTIHQWPATLVQPVGSPLSLECTVEGTSNPNLYWYRQAAGRGLQLLFYSVGIGQISSEVPQNLSASRPQDRQFILSSKKLLLSDSGFYLCALGSYEQYFGPGTRLTVT.